The count of the clone carrying this T cell receptor (beta chain) is one. CDR1 is SGHAT and CDR2 is FQNNGV in the germline V gene. The CDR3 runs 17 residues. The germline V and J ends were trimmed by 4 bases and 0 bases, with 18 bases remaining between them. RNA totalling 0.5 to 1 ug underwent reverse transcription with random hexamers. Using its own MiXCR run on the immunoSEQ multiplex PCR reads, TCRdb lists one record per CDR3 protein. The sample lists 100,000 to 150,000 distinct CDR3 sequences; about 95% were seen once. These data belong to a study of CD8 T cells in Susac syndrome. The chain is built from TRBV11-2 and TRBJ2-5; D is unclear. Source material: CD8+ T cells from PBMCs. This TCR was recovered from a human donor with Susac syndrome. The CDR3 loop reads CASSSWSVDAHQETQYF. The CDR3 DNA reads TGTGCCAGCAGCTCGTGGTCCGTGGATGCCCACCAAGAGACCCAGTACTTC.